The present entry profiles one TCR beta chain with its context. PCR was performed a second time for roughly 7 to 12 cycles using a sample-barcoded 5' primer and a J-beta primer mix. TCRdb ran MiXCR on the 5' RACE reads and lists one entry per CDR3 protein. The sample holds about 780,000 distinct CDR3 sequences, approximately 59% seen once. The record originates from a study of blood T cells in healthy people across ages. V was trimmed by 5 bases and J by 3 bases, leaving 10 bases between them. The CDR3 runs to 13 residues. The germline CDR1 and CDR2 sequences are SEHNR and FQNEAQ (reference sequence).

The J gene is TRBJ2-5, the V gene TRBV7-9; D is ambiguous. The sequenced sample was blood. The receptor was derived from a man in his thirties or forties in good health. The CDR3 loop reads CASSGVQEETQYF. CDR3 sequence (DNA): TGTGCCAGCAGCGGAGTTCAGGAAGAGACCCAGTACTTC. Combining the CDR3 with reference TRBV7-9 and TRBJ2-5 gives the whole variable domain DTGVSQNPRHKITKRGQNVTFRCDPISEHNRLYWYRQTLGQGPEFLTYFQNEAQLEKSRLLSDRFSAERPKGSFSTLEIQRTEQGDSAMYLCASSGVQEETQYFGPGTRLLVL.